These 25 T cell receptor beta chains were sequenced from one sample in a study of cytomegalovirus exposure and HLA in healthy donors. Both 60 Vbeta primers and 13 Jbeta primers went into the PCR. Profiled with immunoSEQ multiplex PCR; TCRdb holds only in-frame clones, not every one. The data contain about 160,000 clones, roughly 80% of them singletons. Sequencing was carried out using PBMCs. The receptors come from a woman in her twenties or thirties in good health and CMV-seropositive.

The rearrangement uses TRBV15 and TRBJ1-5; tentatively, D is TRBD1 (6 bases). Germline V lookup: CDR1 LNHNV, CDR2 YYDKDF (reference sequence). Trimming shortened V by 3 bases and J by 6 bases, and 18 bases separated the two germline ends. This CDR3 has 16 residues. The CDR3 protein is CATSRSERGNGQPQHF. The CDR3, as DNA: TGTGCCACCAGCAGGAGCGAGAGGGGGAACGGTCAGCCCCAGCATTTT.

This clone was detected once. One junction end does not reproduce the germline sequence, and a read error may be involved. The V call is TRBV7-3, the J call TRBJ2-6, with a possible D match to TRBD1 (5 bases). CDR3 length: 17 amino acids. Germline assignment: CDR1 SGHTA and CDR2 FQGTGA. This CDR3 is CASSLTGKASGANVLAF. The CDR3 DNA sequence: TGTGCCAGCAGCTTAACAGGGAAGGCCTCTGGGGCCAACGTCCTGGCTTTC.

Concerning this clone: This sample includes further DNA sequences coding for the same CDR3. The chain combines TRBV7-9 with TRBJ1-2; 7 bases match TRBD1. The germline gives CDR1 SEHNR, CDR2 FQNEAQ (reference sequence). Trimming at V came to 1 base and at J to 8 bases, leaving 4 bases not matched to a gene. This CDR3 region has 13 residues. DNA for the CDR3: TGTGCCAGCAGCTTAGGACAGGGTTACGGCTACACCTTC. Amino acids: CASSLGQGYGYTF.

This sequence joins TRBV6-1 and TRBJ2-7; possible D gene TRBD1, 5 bases. With 7 bases removed from V and 0 bases from J, the gap between germline ends came to 7 bases. Per germline, CDR1 MNHNS and CDR2 SASEGT. This CDR3 has 12 residues. The CDR3, as DNA: TGTGCCAGCAAGGGGTTCTCCTACGAGCAGTACTTC. Translated, it gives CASKGFSYEQYF.

V usage is TRBV13 and J usage is TRBJ1-2, with 11 nucleotides matching TRBD1. The V gene end was trimmed by 5 bases and the J gene end by 6 bases; junction bases not matched to a gene: 14. The V gene's germline CDR1 is PRHDT and CDR2 FYEKMQ (reference sequence). This CDR3 region has 17 residues. As DNA, the CDR3 is TGTGCCAGCAGCCTTACCTATTGGACAGGGGGCTTGAATGGCTACACCTTC. This codes for CASSLTYWTGGLNGYTF.

Of note for this clone: Other DNA sequences in this sample translate to the same CDR3. The chain has TRBV25-1 and TRBJ1-1; D not resolved. There are 11 residues in the CDR3. Germline CDR1 is MGHDK and CDR2 is SYGVNS. V was pared by 5 bases and J by 2 bases, with 3 bases between. CDR3 loop: CASSLNTEAFF. CDR3 coding DNA: TGTGCCAGCAGTCTAAACACTGAAGCTTTCTTT.

The table lists this clone with a few counts. The gene calls are TRBV4-3 and TRBJ1-2; D gene ambiguous. This CDR3 has 13 residues. Trimming took off 0 bases at V and 7 bases at J, with 9 bases between the two ends. Germline CDR1 and CDR2: LGHNA and YSLEER. The CDR3 DNA reads TGCGCCAGCAGCCAAGATCAGTTTGGTGGCTACACCTTC. This translates into CASSQDQFGGYTF.

V is TRBV5-4 and J is TRBJ2-2; 13 nucleotides align to TRBD2. Germline loops: CDR1 SGHNT, CDR2 YYREEE (reference sequence). The ends lost 4 bases at V and 4 bases at J; junction bases unmatched: 7. The CDR3 is 17 residues long. In DNA form, the CDR3 reads TGTGCCAGCAGCCTGGGGACTAGCGGGGAGATCACCGGGGAGCTGTTTTTT. It yields the protein CASSLGTSGEITGELFF.

The V and J genes are TRBV11-2 and TRBJ2-5; possibly TRBD2 for D (6 bases). Per germline, CDR1 SGHAT and CDR2 FQNNGV. This CDR3 has 16 residues. V lost 0 bases to trimming and J lost 5 bases, with 16 bases between them. The CDR3 sequence: CASSLDWRGAGETQYF. In DNA form, the CDR3 reads TGTGCCAGCAGCTTAGATTGGCGGGGTGCAGGGGAGACCCAGTACTTC.

The count of this clone is one. The CDR3 DNA follows: TGTGCCAGCAGCCCGTCCCGGGACAGACACAATGAGCAGTTCTTC. This codes for CASSPSRDRHNEQFF. The chain links TRBV7-2 to TRBJ2-1, with TRBD1 identical over 7 bases. V shed 5 bases and J 5 bases; nucleotides not matched to a gene: 9. The germline V gene has CDR1 SGHTA and CDR2 FQGNSA. CDR3 length: 15 amino acids.

This chain joins TRBV5-4 and TRBJ2-6; the match to TRBD1 covers 8 bases. V was clipped by 9 bases and J by 0 bases; unmatched bases: 11. Germline V gives CDR1 SGHNT, CDR2 YYREEE (reference sequence). There are 17 residues in the CDR3. The CDR3 sequence: CATYSPGQGSGANVLTF. CDR3 in DNA: TGTGCCACCTACAGCCCCGGACAGGGCTCTGGGGCCAACGTCCTGACTTTC.

The chain recombines TRBV7-2 with TRBJ1-1, with TRBD1 identical over 7 bases. There are 15 residues in the CDR3. With V trimmed by 3 bases and J by 7 bases, 11 bases remained unmatched. Per the germline V gene, CDR1 is SGHTA and CDR2 is FQGNSA. The CDR3 DNA follows: TGTGCCAGCAGCTTCTCTCGGGCAGGGGGTGGTGAAGCTTTCTTT. Translated: CASSFSRAGGGEAFF.

The chain employs TRBV11-2 and TRBJ1-2; D remains unclear. The germline CDR1 and CDR2 sequences are SGHAT and FQNNGV. Trimming left V 1 base short and J 4 bases short, with 16 bases between. This CDR3 is built from 16 residues. The CDR3 DNA sequence: TGTGCCAGCAGCTTAGCCACGGCCCTAGGCCCCTATGGCTACACCTTC. It encodes CASSLATALGPYGYTF.

This chain's CDR3 is CASSQIYRGNQPQHF. CDR3 nucleotide sequence: TGCGCCAGCAGCCAAATATACAGGGGAAATCAGCCCCAGCATTTT. This chain links TRBV4-3 with TRBJ1-5, with 7 bases fitting TRBD1. V lost 2 bases to trimming and J lost 4 bases; unmatched junction nucleotides: 5. From germline, CDR1 is LGHNA and CDR2 YSLEER. The CDR3 has 15 amino acids.

The chain joins TRBV19 to TRBJ2-3; D is uncertain. The V and J ends lost 4 bases and 5 bases respectively, with 4 bases between them. The germline V gene encodes CDR1 LNHDA and CDR2 SQIVND (reference sequence). CDR3 length equals 11 residues. CDR3 nucleotide sequence: TGTGCCAGTAGTACGAGAGATACGCAGTATTTT. It translates to CASSTRDTQYF.

This clone was seen a handful of times. The chain is built from TRBV4-3 and TRBJ1-1; 8 positions agree with TRBD1. The CDR3 contains 15 residues. Germline-derived CDR1 and CDR2 are LGHNA and YSLEER. Trimming removed 3 bases from V and 1 base from J; junction bases left unmatched: 4. CDR3 nucleotides: TGCGCCAGCAGCCATTACAGGGGGACGAACACTGAAGCTTTCTTT. Translated: CASSHYRGTNTEAFF.

The V and J genes are TRBV6-5 and TRBJ1-1; no definite D call. The CDR3 spans 14 residues. Looked up from germline, CDR1 is MNHEY and CDR2 is SVGAGI. The germline V and J ends were trimmed by 5 bases and 5 bases, with 15 bases remaining between them. The chain's CDR3 is CASSPLFAGTEAFF. In DNA, the CDR3 is TGTGCCAGCAGTCCCCTATTTGCGGGGACTGAAGCTTTCTTT.

The rearrangement uses TRBV11-3 and TRBJ2-5; 7 nucleotides align to TRBD1. With 1 base clipped from V and 5 bases from J, the junction kept 7 bases outside the gene matches. There are 15 residues in the CDR3. The germline gives CDR1 SGHNT, CDR2 YENEEA. The CDR3 DNA sequence: TGTGCCAGCAGCTTAGGGGTAGGGGGCGTGGAGACCCAGTACTTC. Its protein is CASSLGVGGVETQYF.

V is TRBV7-2 and J is TRBJ2-5; 12 bases are shared with TRBD1. Germline V gives CDR1 SGHTA, CDR2 FQGNSA. CDR3 length equals 19 residues. V lost 5 bases and J lost 5; bases outside the gene matches: 18. The CDR3 coding sequence is TGTGCCAGCAGCCTAATACCGGGACAGGGGGCCGCCCTTCGGGAGACCCAGTACTTC. Its translation: CASSLIPGQGAALRETQYF.

The CDR3: CAIRPGQSPDYEQYF. In DNA form, the CDR3 reads TGTGCCATCAGGCCCGGACAGTCTCCCGACTACGAGCAGTACTTC. This chain links TRBV10-3 with TRBJ2-7; tentatively, D is TRBD1 (6 bases). V was shortened by 6 bases and J by 3 bases, with 18 bases between the two germline ends. The CDR3 sequence is 15 residues long. CDR1 and CDR2 from the germline V gene are ENHRY and SYGVKD.

V usage is TRBV2 and J usage is TRBJ1-6; no clear D. The CDR3 covers 15 residues. From germline, CDR1 is SNHLY and CDR2 FYNNEI. Trimming took off 8 bases at V and 5 bases at J, with 16 bases between the two ends. Written as DNA, the CDR3 is TGTGCCAGCGGGCTGGCAGAACCTCATAATTCACCCCTCCACTTT. Translated, it gives CASGLAEPHNSPLHF. Looking up the rest from reference TRBV2 and TRBJ1-6 gives the full variable domain: EPEVTQTPSHQVTQMGQEVILRCVPISNHLYFYWYRQILGQKVEFLVSFYNNEISEKSEIFDDQFSVERPDGSNFTLKIRSTKLEDSAMYFCASGLAEPHNSPLHFGNGTRLTVT.

The chain has TRBV10-3 and TRBJ2-1, with 7 bases that match TRBD1. J lost 3 bases, V lost 2 bases, and 4 bases had no gene match. Germline assignment: CDR1 ENHRY and CDR2 SYGVKD. The CDR3 is made up of 15 amino acids. CDR3 loop: CAISEGRGNYNEQFF. CDR3 in DNA: TGTGCCATCAGTGAGGGCAGGGGGAACTACAATGAGCAGTTCTTC.

This clone was seen just once. The V call is TRBV29-1, the J call TRBJ2-1; TRBD2 matches 9 bases. CDR1 is SQVTM and CDR2 is ANQGSEA in the germline V gene. The CDR3 extends over 13 amino acids. Trimming removed 5 bases from V and 5 bases from J; junction bases left unmatched: 4. The DNA of the CDR3 is TGCAGCGTTCCGACTAGCGGCCACAATGAGCAGTTCTTC. Protein sequence: CSVPTSGHNEQFF.

The chain couples TRBV28 to TRBJ2-7; D may be TRBD1 (6 bases). The CDR3 extends over 14 amino acids. Trimming took 2 bases from V and 0 from J, leaving 8 bases between them. Germline CDR1 reads MDHEN; CDR2 reads SYDVKM. The CDR3 reads CASSLQGPSYEQYF. The CDR3 nucleotides read TGTGCCAGCAGTTTACAGGGGCCCTCCTACGAGCAGTACTTC.

This clone has just one count. The chain couples TRBV15 to TRBJ1-2; TRBD1 matches 8 bases. Germline values: CDR1 LNHNV, CDR2 YYDKDF (reference sequence). The CDR3 spans 15 residues. The V segment lost 1 base and the J segment 7 bases; nucleotides outside the gene matches: 8. Here the CDR3 DNA reads TGTGCCACCAGCAGAGTGGCCCGGACAGGGTTTGGCTACACCTTC. Protein: CATSRVARTGFGYTF.